The next 8 T cell receptor beta chains were all read from a single sample in a study of blood T cell repertoires in COVID-19. Data came from immunoSEQ multiplex PCR; TCRdb stores just in-frame clones and leaves some out. The sample yields approximately 200,000 clones, more than 75% seen once. Sequenced sample: peripheral blood. These receptor sequences come from a man between 60 and 70 years old who had recovered from COVID-19.

The sample holds one count of this clone. The V call is TRBV5-1, the J call TRBJ2-7; TRBD1 matches at 11 bases. Germline assignment: CDR1 SGHRS and CDR2 YFSETQ. V dropped 5 bases and J dropped 6; count of bases not matched to a gene: 13. This CDR3 is 16 amino acids long. CDR3: CASSSISGTGGFEQYF. In nucleotides, the CDR3 is TGCGCCAGCAGTTCCATTTCCGGGACAGGGGGGTTCGAGCAGTACTTC.

The V and J genes are TRBV6-6 and TRBJ1-1, with D unclear. CDR3 length: 11 amino acids. The V gene lost 7 bases and the J gene lost 10 bases, with 13 bases spanning the gap. CDR1 is MNHNY and CDR2 is SVGAGI in the germline V gene (reference sequence). The DNA for the CDR3 is TGTGCCAGCACTTATCAGTCTGGAGCTTTCTTT. Encoded protein: CASTYQSGAFF.

The chain links TRBV5-1 to TRBJ1-6; D not resolved. V was pared by 0 bases and J by 10 bases, with 20 bases between. This CDR3 contains 17 residues. From germline, CDR1 is SGHRS and CDR2 YFSETQ. CDR3 bases: TGCGCCAGCAGCTTGGATTGGGCCGACCGTCTTAGGTCACCCCTCCACTTT. Its translation is CASSLDWADRLRSPLHF.

V is TRBV30 and J is TRBJ1-2; 10 bases align to TRBD1. The germline gives CDR1 GTSNPN, CDR2 SVGIG (reference sequence). This CDR3 has 16 amino acids. After removal of 5 bases from V and 4 bases from J, the junction contained 13 bases not matched to a gene. CDR3 amino acids: CAWGPPGTGATYGYTF. CDR3 in DNA: TGTGCCTGGGGACCCCCCGGGACAGGGGCCACCTATGGCTACACCTTC. Filled out from reference TRBV30 and TRBJ1-2, the complete variable domain reads SQTIHQWPATLVQPVGSPLSLECTVEGTSNPNLYWYRQAAGRGLQLLFYSVGIGQISSEVPQNLSASRPQDRQFILSSKKLLLSDSGFYLCAWGPPGTGATYGYTFGSGTRLTVV.

The chain employs TRBV19 and TRBJ2-7; 7 nucleotides align to TRBD1. V was clipped by 4 bases and J by 0 bases; unmatched bases: 6. CDR1 LNHDA and CDR2 SQIVND come from the germline V gene (reference sequence). This CDR3 is built from 15 residues. The CDR3 protein is CASSRGQISSYEQYF. In DNA, the CDR3 is TGTGCCAGTAGTAGGGGACAGATAAGCTCCTACGAGCAGTACTTC.

This chain connects TRBV7-2 to TRBJ2-1, with TRBD1 as a possible D gene (6 bases). The germline V gene has CDR1 SGHTA and CDR2 FQGNSA. The V end lost 2 bases, the J end lost 6 bases, and 14 bases lay between the germline ends. The CDR3 extends over 15 amino acids. CDR3 DNA sequence: TGTGCCAGCAGCTTAATCAGGGGCCGAGGCAATGAGCAGTTCTTC. It translates to CASSLIRGRGNEQFF. Drawing the rest from reference TRBV7-2 and TRBJ2-1, the complete variable domain is GAGVSQSPSNKVTEKGKDVELRCDPISGHTALYWYRQSLGQGLEFLIYFQGNSAPDKSGLPSDRFSAERTGGSVSTLTIQRTQQEDSAVYLCASSLIRGRGNEQFFGPGTRLTVL.

V and J are TRBV12-5 and TRBJ2-2; the match to TRBD1 covers 9 bases. Per germline, CDR1 LGHNT and CDR2 FRNRAP. Trimming at V came to 0 bases and at J to 10 bases, leaving 6 bases not matched to a gene. The length of the CDR3 is 15 residues. The CDR3 sequence is CASGLVGQGRVELFF. The DNA of the CDR3 is TGTGCTAGTGGTTTGGTCGGACAGGGGCGTGTGGAGCTGTTTTTT.

The chain employs TRBV30 and TRBJ2-1; D not certain. Germline V CDR1 and CDR2: GTSNPN, SVGIG (reference sequence). The germline V and J ends were trimmed by 0 bases and 4 bases, with 7 bases remaining between them. The CDR3 is made up of 13 amino acids. The CDR3 sequence: CAWSVLRYNEQFF. The DNA of the CDR3 is TGTGCCTGGAGTGTTCTCAGATACAATGAGCAGTTCTTC.